These T cell receptor beta chains were read from a single sample in a study of blood T cell repertoires in COVID-19. Using immunoSEQ multiplex PCR, the repertoire was profiled, and TCRdb retains in-frame clones only, with some absent. Found here are around 200,000 clones, 70% to 90% of them singletons; the top ten hold less than 0.75%. Sequenced sample: peripheral blood. The source of these receptors is a man between 40 and 49 years old with acute or convalescent COVID-19. CDR3s include the opening cysteine and the closing phenylalanine or tryptophan. The order of the fields is clone size, V gene, D gene, J gene, CDR3 protein, CDR3 DNA. The D gene is left open where the match is weak. Not all rows give a size; the values are once, few, many and, for expanded clones, a class.

>-|TRBV23-1|-|TRBJ2-4
CASSQPRLELEVKNIQYF
TGCGCCAGCAGTCAACCGCGACTAGAATTGGAGGTCAAAAACATTCAGTACTTC
>-|TRBV4-3|TRBD1|TRBJ2-6
CASSQGTGTGANVLTF
TGCGCCAGCAGCCAAGGGACAGGGACTGGGGCCAACGTCCTGACTTTC
>-|TRBV15|TRBD1|TRBJ1-4
CASSRGQGDGANEKLFF
TGTGCCAGCAGCAGGGGACAGGGGGACGGAGCTAATGAAAAACTGTTTTTT
>-|TRBV24-1|-|TRBJ1-4
CATSGDANEKLFF
TGTGCCACCAGTGGAGATGCTAATGAAAAACTGTTTTTT
>-|TRBV27|-|TRBJ1-5
CASSPTGRTQPQHF
TGTGCCAGCAGCCCTACCGGGAGGACTCAGCCCCAGCATTTT
>once|TRBV19|-|TRBJ1-4
CASSTGNHDEKLFF
TGTGCCAGTAGTACCGGTAATCACGATGAAAAACTGTTTTTT
>-|TRBV10-3|TRBD2|TRBJ2-3
CAISDRKRGAESDTQYF
TGTGCCATCAGTGATAGGAAGCGGGGGGCCGAGTCAGATACGCAGTATTTT
>-|TRBV28|-|TRBJ1-2
CASSRGGFYYGYTF
TGTGCCAGCAGCCGGGGAGGTTTTTACTATGGCTACACCTTC
>few|TRBV24-1|TRBD2|TRBJ2-7
CATSVAGSYYEQYF
TGTGCCACCAGTGTAGCGGGTTCTTACTACGAGCAGTACTTC
>-|TRBV4-1|-|TRBJ1-6
CASSQVGQFQGNSPLHF
TGCGCCAGCAGCCAAGTCGGGCAGTTCCAGGGAAATTCACCCCTCCACTTT
>-|TRBV5-6|TRBD1|TRBJ1-3
CASSPIQGIGNTIYF
TGTGCCAGCAGCCCTATACAGGGGATCGGAAACACCATATATTTT
>-|TRBV4-2|-|TRBJ2-1
CASSRGLRAISPEYNEQFF
TGTGCCAGCAGCCGAGGTTTGCGGGCCATCAGCCCCGAGTACAATGAGCAGTTCTTC
>-|TRBV30|-|TRBJ1-2
CAWSGGGTDYGYTF
TGTGCCTGGAGTGGGGGGGGCACGGACTATGGCTACACCTTC
>-|TRBV4-3|TRBD2|TRBJ2-7
CASSQWGGPYEQYF
TGCGCCAGCAGCCAGTGGGGAGGGCCCTACGAGCAGTACTTC
>-|TRBV10-3|-|TRBJ2-7
CAIMGPYEQYF
TGTGCCATAATGGGCCCCTACGAGCAGTACTTC
>-|TRBV7-6|-|TRBJ2-1
CASSFTAAIDNEQFF
TGTGCCAGCAGCTTCACCGCTGCGATTGACAATGAGCAGTTCTTC
>-|TRBV11-2|TRBD2|TRBJ2-1
CASSSFPSGSRTYNEQFF
TGTGCCAGCAGCTCCTTCCCAAGCGGGAGTAGAACCTACAATGAGCAGTTCTTC
>-|TRBV7-2|TRBD1|TRBJ2-2
CASSHRTGGSGELFF
TGTGCCAGCAGCCACAGGACAGGGGGGTCCGGGGAGCTGTTTTTT
>-|TRBV13|-|TRBJ2-6
CASSLLLTGANVLTF
TGTGCCAGCAGCTTACTCTTAACTGGGGCCAACGTCCTGACTTTC
>few|TRBV28|-|TRBJ1-5
CASSFSTTYSNQPQHF
TGTGCCAGCAGTTTCTCGACAACGTATAGCAATCAGCCCCAGCATTTT
>-|TRBV28|-|TRBJ2-2
CASSLSTRTGELFF
TGTGCCAGCAGTTTATCCACTAGGACCGGGGAGCTGTTTTTT
>-|TRBV19|TRBD2|TRBJ2-3
CASSPSGVGDTQYF
TGTGCCAGTAGCCCTAGCGGGGTCGGAGATACGCAGTATTTT
>-|TRBV7-9|TRBD1|TRBJ1-2
CASSPRTGGSYTF
TGTGCCAGCAGCCCCCGGACAGGGGGCAGCTACACCTTC
>-|TRBV4-2|-|TRBJ2-7
CASSQFGTPYEQYF
TGTGCCAGCAGCCAATTCGGGACTCCGTACGAGCAGTACTTC
>-|TRBV28|TRBD2|TRBJ2-7
CASRSLSGISREQYF
TGTGCCAGCAGGTCACTTAGCGGGATCTCCCGCGAGCAGTACTTC
>-|TRBV6-6|TRBD2|TRBJ2-5
CASSYPSGRARETQYF
TGTGCCAGCAGTTACCCTAGCGGGAGGGCCCGGGAGACCCAGTACTTC
>-|TRBV24-1|TRBD1|TRBJ2-2
CATSDAQGSGELFF
TGTGCCACCAGTGATGCACAGGGGTCCGGGGAGCTGTTTTTT
>-|TRBV30|TRBD2|TRBJ2-7
CAWRRLAGVSYEQYF
TGTGCCTGGAGGAGACTAGCGGGAGTCTCCTACGAGCAGTACTTC
>-|TRBV7-6|-|TRBJ1-1
CASSLAGAVNTEAFF
TGTGCCAGCAGCCTGGCAGGGGCGGTGAACACTGAAGCTTTCTTT
>-|TRBV18|-|TRBJ1-1
CASSSILRNTEAFF
TGTGCCAGCTCGTCAATCCTACGGAACACTGAAGCTTTCTTT
>-|TRBV27|-|TRBJ1-1
CASRLGLMNTEAFF
TGTGCCAGCAGGCTCGGACTGATGAACACTGAAGCTTTCTTT
>once|TRBV3-1/TRBV3-2|TRBD2|TRBJ2-3
CASSQNPAGDPRGYTQYF
TGTGCCAGCAGCCAAAACCCCGCGGGAGACCCTCGAGGATATACGCAGTATTTT
>-|TRBV23-1|TRBD1|TRBJ2-7
CASSRGTGCCYEQYF
TGCGCCAGCAGTCGAGGGACAGGGTGTTGCTACGAGCAGTACTTC
>-|TRBV7-6|-|TRBJ2-3
CASSHLGVDTQYF
TGTGCCAGCAGCCATCTAGGGGTTGATACGCAGTATTTT
>-|TRBV5-1|-|TRBJ2-3
CASSPPTGTIDTQYF
TGCGCCAGCAGCCCCCCGACAGGAACAATCGATACGCAGTATTTT
>-|TRBV7-9|-|TRBJ2-7
CASSSPAIRGYEQYF
TGTGCCAGCAGCTCCCCGGCCATCAGGGGCTACGAGCAGTACTTC
>-|TRBV11-2|-|TRBJ2-7
CASSPWGGATYEQYF
TGTGCCAGCAGCCCTTGGGGGGGGGCCACCTACGAGCAGTACTTC
>once|TRBV9|-|TRBJ2-7
CASSVGSNSYEQYF
TGTGCCAGCAGCGTAGGTTCGAACAGCTACGAGCAGTACTTC
>-|TRBV11-2|-|TRBJ1-2
CASSLVWQDGYTF
TGTGCCAGCAGCTTAGTTTGGCAGGATGGCTACACCTTC
>-|TRBV7-9|TRBD1|TRBJ1-1
CASSLKGAYTEAFF
TGTGCCAGCAGCTTAAAGGGGGCATATACTGAAGCTTTCTTT
>-|TRBV3-1/TRBV3-2|TRBD2|TRBJ2-3
CASSQGLAGQDTQYF
TGTGCCAGCAGCCAGGGACTAGCGGGGCAGGATACGCAGTATTTT
>-|TRBV5-1|TRBD1|TRBJ2-5
CASNHRQGQETQYF
TGCGCCAGCAACCATCGACAGGGTCAAGAGACCCAGTACTTC
>-|TRBV5-4|-|TRBJ1-2
CASSLWAGPYGYTF
TGTGCCAGCAGCTTGTGGGCAGGGCCCTATGGCTACACCTTC
>-|TRBV6-2/TRBV6-3|TRBD1|TRBJ1-2
CASSSRTGEANYGYTF
TGTGCCAGCAGTTCGAGGACAGGGGAAGCTAACTATGGCTACACCTTC
>-|TRBV7-3|-|TRBJ2-1
CASSPAGNEQFF
TGTGCCAGCAGCCCAGCCGGGAATGAGCAGTTCTTC
>-|TRBV4-1|-|TRBJ2-6
CASSQDLASGANVLTF
TGCGCCAGCAGCCAAGACCTGGCCTCTGGGGCCAACGTCCTGACTTTC
>-|TRBV29-1|-|TRBJ2-3
CSVEVGGGTDTQYF
TGCAGCGTGGAGGTTGGAGGGGGCACAGATACGCAGTATTTT
>-|TRBV7-2|TRBD2|TRBJ2-3
CASSRLAGGNTDTQYF
TGTGCCAGCAGCAGGCTAGCGGGAGGGAACACAGATACGCAGTATTTT
>-|TRBV2|TRBD1|TRBJ1-6
CASRGTGGPLNSPLHF
TGTGCCAGCAGAGGGACAGGGGGCCCACTTAATTCACCCCTCCACTTT
>-|TRBV10-3|TRBD2|TRBJ2-7
CAISSGGAYEQYF
TGTGCCATCAGTAGCGGGGGGGCTTACGAGCAGTACTTC
>-|TRBV10-3|TRBD1|TRBJ1-1
CAISASAGGTTEAFF
TGTGCCATCAGTGCCTCGGCAGGGGGCACGACTGAAGCTTTCTTT